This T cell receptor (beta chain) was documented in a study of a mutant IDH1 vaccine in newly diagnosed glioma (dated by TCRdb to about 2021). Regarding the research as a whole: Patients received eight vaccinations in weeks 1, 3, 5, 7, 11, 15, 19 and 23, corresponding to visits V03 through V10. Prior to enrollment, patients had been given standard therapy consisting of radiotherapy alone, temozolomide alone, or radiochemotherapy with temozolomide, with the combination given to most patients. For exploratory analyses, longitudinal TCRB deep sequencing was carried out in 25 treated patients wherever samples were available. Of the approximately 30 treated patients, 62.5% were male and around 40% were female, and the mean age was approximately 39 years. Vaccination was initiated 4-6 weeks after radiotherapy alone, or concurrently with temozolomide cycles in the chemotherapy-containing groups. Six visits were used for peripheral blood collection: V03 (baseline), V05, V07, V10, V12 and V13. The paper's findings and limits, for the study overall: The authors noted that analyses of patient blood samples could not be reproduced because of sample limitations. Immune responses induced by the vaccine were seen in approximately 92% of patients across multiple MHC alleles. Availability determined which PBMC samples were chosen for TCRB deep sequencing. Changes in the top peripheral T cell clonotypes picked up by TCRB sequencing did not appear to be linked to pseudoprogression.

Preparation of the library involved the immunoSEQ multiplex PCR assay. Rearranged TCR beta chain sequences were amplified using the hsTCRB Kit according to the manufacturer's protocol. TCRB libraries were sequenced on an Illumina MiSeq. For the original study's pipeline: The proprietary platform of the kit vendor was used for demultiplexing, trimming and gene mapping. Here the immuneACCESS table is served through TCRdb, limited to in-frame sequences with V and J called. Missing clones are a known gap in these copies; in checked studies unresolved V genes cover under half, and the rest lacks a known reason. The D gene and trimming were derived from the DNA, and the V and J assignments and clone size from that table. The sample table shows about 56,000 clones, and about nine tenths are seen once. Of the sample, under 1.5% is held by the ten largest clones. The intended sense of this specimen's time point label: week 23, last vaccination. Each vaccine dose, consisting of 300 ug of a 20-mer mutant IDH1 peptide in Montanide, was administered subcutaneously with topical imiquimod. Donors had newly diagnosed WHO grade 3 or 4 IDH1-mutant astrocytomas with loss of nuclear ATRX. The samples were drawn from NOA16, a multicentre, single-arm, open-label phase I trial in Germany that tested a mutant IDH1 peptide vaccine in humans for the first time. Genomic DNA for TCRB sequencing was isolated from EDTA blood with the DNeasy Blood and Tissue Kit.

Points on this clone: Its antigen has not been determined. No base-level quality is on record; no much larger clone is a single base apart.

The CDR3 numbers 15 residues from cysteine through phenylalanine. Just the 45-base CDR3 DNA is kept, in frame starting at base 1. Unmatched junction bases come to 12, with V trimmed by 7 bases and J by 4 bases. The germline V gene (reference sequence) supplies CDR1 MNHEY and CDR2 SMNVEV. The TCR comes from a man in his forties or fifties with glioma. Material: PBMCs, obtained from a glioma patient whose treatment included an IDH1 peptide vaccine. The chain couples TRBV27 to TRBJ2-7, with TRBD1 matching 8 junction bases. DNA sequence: TGTGCCAGCATCAAAACCGGGACAGGTCCTTACGAGCAGTACTTC. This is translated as CASIKTGTGPYEQYF.